The 19 T cell receptor beta chains presented below share a single source sample, sequenced in a study of blood T cell repertoires in COVID-19. Profiling relied on immunoSEQ multiplex PCR, and the TCRdb table lists in-frame clones only, not all of them. The sample has about 120,000 clones, around 90% seen once. The sample was peripheral blood. Receptor source: a woman aged 50 to 60 with active or convalescent COVID-19.

This rearrangement joins TRBV4-2 to TRBJ1-5; a weak D match, TRBD1 (6 bases). CDR3 size: 15 residues. The germline CDR1 and CDR2 sequences are LGHNA and YNFKEQ. Trimming left V 1 base short and J 5 bases short, with 12 bases between. The CDR3 here is CASSQGTDFYQPQHF. CDR3 DNA sequence: TGTGCCAGCAGCCAAGGGACAGACTTCTATCAGCCCCAGCATTTT.

The chain combines TRBV7-2 with TRBJ2-7, with D tentatively TRBD2 (5 bases). Germline V gene sequence: CDR1 SGHTA, CDR2 FQGNSA. Between the trimmed V and J ends, which lost 1 base and 0 bases, there was a span of 10 bases. This CDR3 is built from 15 residues. The CDR3 sequence is CASSLDYGISYEQYF. The CDR3 DNA reads as TGTGCCAGCAGCTTAGATTACGGGATCTCCTACGAGCAGTACTTC.

The chain combines TRBV4-1 with TRBJ1-1; weak D call: TRBD1 (6 bases). The V end lost 4 bases, the J end lost 8 bases, and 23 bases lay between the germline ends. Germline lookup yields CDR1 MGHRA and CDR2 YSYEKL. The CDR3 totals 16 residues. CDR3: CASSRAGAGWVREAFF. The CDR3, as DNA: TGCGCCAGCAGCCGCGCAGGGGCCGGGTGGGTGAGGGAAGCTTTCTTT.

The rearrangement links TRBV30 to TRBJ1-4, with D tentatively TRBD1 (5 bases). The CDR3 contains 15 residues. Trimming left V 3 bases short and J 8 bases short, with 19 bases between. Germline loops: CDR1 GTSNPN, CDR2 SVGIG (reference sequence). CDR3 bases: TGTGCCTGGAGCCTAGGAGGGGCATGGGGGGAAAAACTGTTTTTT. Residues: CAWSLGGAWGEKLFF.

V is TRBV27 and J is TRBJ1-5, with D possibly matching TRBD1 (6 bases). Per the germline V gene, CDR1 is MNHEY and CDR2 is SMNVEV (reference sequence). The CDR3 consists of 15 residues. V was clipped by 4 bases and J by 6 bases, with 16 bases between them. The CDR3 sequence is CASSSQGQFGQPQHF. Here the CDR3 DNA reads TGTGCCAGCAGTTCCCAAGGACAGTTCGGTCAGCCCCAGCATTTT.

This clone was counted only a few times. The CDR3: CASSLSEKFSGNTIYF. DNA for the CDR3: TGTGCCAGCAGCTTATCCGAGAAGTTCTCTGGAAACACCATATATTTT. The V and J genes are TRBV11-2 and TRBJ1-3; D not certain. V lost 2 bases and J 0 bases, leaving 11 bases between the germline ends. Germline CDR1 SGHAT, CDR2 FQNNGV. The CDR3 spans 16 residues.

J is TRBJ2-3 and V is TRBV11-3; TRBD2 agrees at 9 bases. V shed 3 bases, J shed 0 bases, and the junction held 4 bases outside the gene matches. Germline values: CDR1 SGHNT, CDR2 YENEEA. The CDR3 contains 16 residues. The DNA of the CDR3 is TGTGCCAGCAGCTTGGGCCTAGCGGGAAGCACAGATACGCAGTATTTT. This sequence encodes CASSLGLAGSTDTQYF.

The J gene is TRBJ2-5, the V gene TRBV6-5, with D unclear. Germline V CDR1 and CDR2: MNHEY, SVGAGI. V was pared by 5 bases and J by 8 bases, with 9 bases between. The CDR3 sequence is 11 residues long. CDR3 sequence: CASSTRRTQYF. In DNA, the CDR3 is TGTGCCAGCAGTACCCGGAGAACCCAGTACTTC.

The chain is built from TRBV2 and TRBJ1-2; the D is unclear. The CDR3 has 14 residues. The germline gives CDR1 SNHLY, CDR2 FYNNEI. V dropped 6 bases and J dropped 8 bases, with 19 bases sitting between them. CDR3 residues: CASSEEAEPLGYTF. CDR3 coding DNA: TGTGCCAGCAGCGAGGAGGCTGAACCCTTGGGCTACACCTTC. The full variable domain, its missing parts supplied by reference TRBV2 and TRBJ1-2, is EPEVTQTPSHQVTQMGQEVILRCVPISNHLYFYWYRQILGQKVEFLVSFYNNEISEKSEIFDDQFSVERPDGSNFTLKIRSTKLEDSAMYFCASSEEAEPLGYTFGSGTRLTVV.

The V and J genes are TRBV4-3 and TRBJ2-2, with 10 bases fitting TRBD2. CDR3 length: 16 amino acids. With V trimmed by 4 bases and J by 6 bases, 8 bases remained unmatched. Looked up from germline, CDR1 is LGHNA and CDR2 is YSLEER. DNA of the CDR3: TGCGCCAGCAGCCGGCTGGGGCTAGCGGGAGCCGGGGAGCTGTTTTTT. Translated, it gives CASSRLGLAGAGELFF.

The chain links TRBV28 to TRBJ1-5, with 7 bases matching TRBD1. Germline-derived CDR1 and CDR2 are MDHEN and SYDVKM. CDR3 length: 14 amino acids. With V trimmed by 5 bases and J by 5 bases, 6 bases remained unmatched. The CDR3: CASSARGIDQPQHF. The CDR3 DNA reads as TGTGCCAGCAGTGCCAGGGGGATAGATCAGCCCCAGCATTTT.

V gene TRBV9 combines with J gene TRBJ2-5; D perhaps matches TRBD1 (5 bases). Trimming shortened V by 0 bases and J by 7 bases, and 7 bases separated the two germline ends. This CDR3 is built from 12 residues. Looked up from germline, CDR1 is SGDLS and CDR2 is YYNGEE. The CDR3 nucleotides read TGTGCCAGCAGCGTAGATAGGGGGACCCAGTACTTC. Its translation is CASSVDRGTQYF. The whole variable domain, filled in from reference TRBV9 and TRBJ2-5, reads DSGVTQTPKHLITATGQRVTLRCSPRSGDLSVYWYQQSLDQGLQFLIQYYNGEERAKGNILERFSAQQFPDLHSELNLSSLELGDSALYFCASSVDRGTQYFGPGTRLLVL.

The rearrangement joins TRBV28 to TRBJ2-7, with D possibly being TRBD2 (5 bases). CDR1 and CDR2 (germline): MDHEN, SYDVKM. The V gene lost 5 bases and the J gene lost 2 bases, with 10 bases spanning the gap. The CDR3 totals 13 residues. In DNA, the CDR3 is TGTGCCAGCAGTCCCGGGGTTGCCTACGAGCAGTACTTC. It codes for CASSPGVAYEQYF.

In this sample, this clone turned up once. V and J are TRBV18 and TRBJ2-1, with TRBD1 matching over 9 bases. The CDR3 extends over 16 amino acids. Trimming took 3 bases from V and 5 from J; bases not matched to a gene: 8. CDR1 and CDR2 from the germline V gene are KGHSH and LQKENI. The CDR3 DNA is TGTGCCAGCTCACCCAGTCCGGGACAGGGAGACAATGAGCAGTTCTTC. It encodes CASSPSPGQGDNEQFF.

The V and J genes are TRBV15 and TRBJ2-1, with D hard to call. Deletions cut 0 bases from V and 9 bases from J, with 6 bases between. Per the germline V gene, CDR1 is LNHNV and CDR2 is YYDKDF (reference sequence). This CDR3 region has 12 residues. CDR3 loop: CATSRDVAEQFF. The CDR3 nucleotides read TGTGCCACCAGCAGAGATGTGGCTGAGCAGTTCTTC. Filled out from reference TRBV15 and TRBJ2-1, the complete variable domain reads DAMVIQNPRYQVTQFGKPVTLSCSQTLNHNVMYWYQQKSSQAPKLLFHYYDKDFNNEADTPDNFQSRRPNTSFCFLDIRSPGLGDTAMYLCATSRDVAEQFFGPGTRLTVL.

V gene TRBV19 combines with J gene TRBJ1-3; 7 nucleotides agree with TRBD1. Trimming cost V 7 bases and J 3 bases; bases outside gene matches: 9. The CDR3 has 15 amino acids. The germline gives CDR1 LNHDA, CDR2 SQIVND (reference sequence). Here the CDR3 DNA reads TGTGCCAGTACCGGACAGGAAACTTTTGGAAACACCATATATTTT. Translation gives CASTGQETFGNTIYF.

The chain has TRBV4-1 and TRBJ1-6; D is perhaps TRBD1 (6 bases). V dropped 4 bases and J dropped 7 bases, with 14 bases sitting between them. This CDR3 has 15 residues. The germline V gene encodes CDR1 MGHRA and CDR2 YSYEKL. For the CDR3, the DNA is TGCGCCAGCAGCCCCCAATACAGGGAAAATTCACCCCTCCACTTT. Its translation is CASSPQYRENSPLHF.

The chain links TRBV30 to TRBJ2-7, with D possibly matching TRBD1 (5 bases). CDR3 length: 13 residues. The germline V gene has CDR1 GTSNPN and CDR2 SVGIG (reference sequence). The V gene lost 1 base and the J gene lost 6 bases, with 13 bases spanning the gap. The chain's CDR3 is CAWSAARAGEQYF. In DNA, the CDR3 is TGTGCCTGGAGTGCGGCCAGGGCAGGCGAGCAGTACTTC.

The CDR3, as DNA: TGTGCCAGCAGCTCGATCAGGGATGAGCAGTTCTTC. It codes for CASSSIRDEQFF. V is TRBV6-5 and J is TRBJ2-1, with D tentatively TRBD1 (5 bases). V was clipped by 6 bases and J by 8 bases, with 11 bases between them. Per germline, CDR1 MNHEY and CDR2 SVGAGI. The CDR3 spans 12 residues.